The 4 T cell receptor beta chains presented below share a single source sample, sequenced in a study of sequential checkpoint blockade in melanoma. Using immunoSEQ multiplex PCR, the repertoire was profiled, and TCRdb retains in-frame clones only, with some absent. Here the sample spans hundreds of clones, 20% to 25% being singletons. Stated treatment: randomized to nivolumab then ipilimumab (arm A) or the reverse (arm B). The sample was tumor tissue (inferred from file names), taken from a patient given nivolumab and ipilimumab in sequence. Receptors were obtained from a human donor with melanoma.

This chain uses TRBV15 with TRBJ2-7; D not resolved. Germline V gene lookup returns CDR1 LNHNV and CDR2 YYDKDF (reference sequence). With 1 base removed from V and 7 bases from J, the gap between germline ends came to 20 bases. CDR3 length: 16 residues. The CDR3, as DNA: TGTGCCACCAGCAGAGGGAGATCCCGGGCCATGGAAGAGCAGTACTTC. This encodes CATSRGRSRAMEEQYF.

This chain links TRBV19 with TRBJ1-5, with TRBD1 as a possible D gene (5 bases). The CDR3 sequence is 15 residues long. The germline CDR1 and CDR2 sequences are LNHDA and SQIVND (reference sequence). The V end lost 1 base, the J end lost 6 bases, and 13 bases lay between the germline ends. In nucleotides, the CDR3 is TGTGCCAGTAGTATAGGAGGGGCGCGGGGTCAGCCCCAGCATTTT. Protein sequence: CASSIGGARGQPQHF.

This clone was detected only a few times. The gene calls are TRBV30 and TRBJ2-3; D is ambiguous. Per the germline V gene, CDR1 is GTSNPN and CDR2 is SVGIG (reference sequence). The CDR3 runs to 11 residues. Trimming took 5 bases from V and 0 from J, leaving 3 bases between them. CDR3 residues: CAWDSTDTQYF. The CDR3 nucleotides are TGTGCCTGGGACAGCACAGATACGCAGTATTTT.

The CDR3 protein is CASTGTSGTSSYNEQFF. In nucleotides, the CDR3 is TGTGCCAGCACCGGGACTAGCGGGACCTCCTCCTACAATGAGCAGTTCTTC. The chain recombines TRBV28 with TRBJ2-1; 13 bases are a match to TRBD2. The CDR3 consists of 17 residues. Germline values: CDR1 MDHEN, CDR2 SYDVKM. The trim removed 7 bases at V and 0 bases at J, leaving 6 bases unmatched.